This T cell receptor (beta chain) was identified in a study of response to subunit inactivated influenza vaccine. Study-level findings and limits: Authors suggested each seasonal influenza vaccination recruits few new T cells.

Germline CDR1 LNHDA, CDR2 SQIVND (reference sequence). This CDR3 is built from 14 residues. Deletions cut 3 bases from V and 0 bases from J, with 9 bases between. MiXCR was run by TCRdb on the RT-PCR reads, yielding one entry per CDR3 protein. The sample has hundreds of thousands of distinct CDR3 sequences, 15% to 18% seen once. Details on this clonotype: What it binds is unknown.

The sample was PBMCs from blood, taken about 13 days after vaccination. This chain links TRBV19 with TRBJ2-7; possibly TRBD2 for D (5 bases). The TCR comes from a man in his fifties who received an inactivated influenza vaccine. CDR3 DNA sequence: TGTGCCAGTAGTATCGGGGTTGGCTCCTACGAGCAGTACTTC. Translated, it gives CASSIGVGSYEQYF. Full variable domain (rest looked up from reference TRBV19 and TRBJ2-7): DGGITQSPKYLFRKEGQNVTLSCEQNLNHDAMYWYRQDPGQGLRLIYYSQIVNDFQKGDIAEGYSVSREKKESFPLTVTSAQKNPTAFYLCASSIGVGSYEQYFGPGTRLTVT.